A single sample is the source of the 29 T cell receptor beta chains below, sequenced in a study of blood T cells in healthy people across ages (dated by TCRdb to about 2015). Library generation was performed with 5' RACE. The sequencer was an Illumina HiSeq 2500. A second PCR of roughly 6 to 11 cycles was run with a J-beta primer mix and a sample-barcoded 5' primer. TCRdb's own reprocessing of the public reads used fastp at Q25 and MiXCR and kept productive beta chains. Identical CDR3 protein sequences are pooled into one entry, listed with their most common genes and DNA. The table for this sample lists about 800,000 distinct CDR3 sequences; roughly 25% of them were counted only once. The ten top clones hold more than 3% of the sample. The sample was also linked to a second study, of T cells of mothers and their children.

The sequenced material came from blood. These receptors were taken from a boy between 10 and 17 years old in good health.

CDR3 amino acids: CASSQEGTGEKLFF. The DNA for the CDR3 is TGTGCCAGCAGCCAAGAGGGAACAGGGGAAAAACTGTTTTTT. The rearrangement links TRBV3-1 to TRBJ1-4; TRBD1 might be the D (6 bases). V was clipped by 0 bases and J by 8 bases, with 10 bases between them. Germline V gene sequence: CDR1 LGHDT, CDR2 YNNKEL (reference sequence). This CDR3 is 14 amino acids long.

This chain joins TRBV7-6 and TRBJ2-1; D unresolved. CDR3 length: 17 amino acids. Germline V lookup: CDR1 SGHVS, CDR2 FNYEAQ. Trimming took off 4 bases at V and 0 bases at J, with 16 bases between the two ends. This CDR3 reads CASSSSGGEISYNEQFF. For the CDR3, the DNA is TGTGCCAGCAGCTCCTCTGGCGGAGAAATCTCCTACAATGAGCAGTTCTTC.

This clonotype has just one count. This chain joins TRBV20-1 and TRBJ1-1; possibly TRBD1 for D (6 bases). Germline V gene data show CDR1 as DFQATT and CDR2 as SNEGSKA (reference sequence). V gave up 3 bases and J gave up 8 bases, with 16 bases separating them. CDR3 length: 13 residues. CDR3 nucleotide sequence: TGCAGTGCTAGGTTTCGGGGGCATTCCGAAGCTTTCTTT. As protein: CSARFRGHSEAFF.

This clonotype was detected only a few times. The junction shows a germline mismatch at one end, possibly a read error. The CDR3 reads CASSGTPFATQYF. For the CDR3, the DNA is TGTGCTAGCAGCGGGACCCCGTTTGCGACGCAGTATTTT. The chain is built from TRBV7-7 and TRBJ2-3; 7 positions agree with TRBD2. From germline, CDR1 is SSHAT and CDR2 FNYEAQ (reference sequence). The CDR3 loop spans 13 amino acids.

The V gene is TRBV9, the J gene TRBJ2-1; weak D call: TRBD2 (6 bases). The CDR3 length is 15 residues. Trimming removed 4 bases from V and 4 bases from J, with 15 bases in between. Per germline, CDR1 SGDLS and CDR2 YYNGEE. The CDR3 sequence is CASSSGGAEYNEQFF. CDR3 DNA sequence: TGTGCCAGCAGCTCAGGCGGGGCAGAGTACAATGAGCAGTTCTTC.

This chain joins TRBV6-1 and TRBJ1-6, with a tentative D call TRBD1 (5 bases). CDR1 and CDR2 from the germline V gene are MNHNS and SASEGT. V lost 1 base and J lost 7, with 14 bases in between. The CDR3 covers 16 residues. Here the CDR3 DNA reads TGTGCCAGCAGTGAAGATTTGGGCAGGGCGAATTCACCCCTCCACTTT. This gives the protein CASSEDLGRANSPLHF.

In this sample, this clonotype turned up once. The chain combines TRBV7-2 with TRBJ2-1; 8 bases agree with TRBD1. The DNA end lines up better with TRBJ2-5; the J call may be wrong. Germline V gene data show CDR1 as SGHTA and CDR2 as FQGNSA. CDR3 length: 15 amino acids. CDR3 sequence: CASSNSGQGGETQYF. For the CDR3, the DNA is TGTGCCAGCAGCAATTCAGGACAGGGAGGCGAGACCCAGTACTTC.

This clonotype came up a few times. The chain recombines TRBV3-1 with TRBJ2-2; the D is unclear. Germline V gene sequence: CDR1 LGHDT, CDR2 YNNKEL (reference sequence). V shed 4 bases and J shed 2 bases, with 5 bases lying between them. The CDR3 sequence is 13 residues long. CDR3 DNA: TGTGCCAGCAGCCCATTCAACACCGGGGAGCTGTTTTTT. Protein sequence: CASSPFNTGELFF.

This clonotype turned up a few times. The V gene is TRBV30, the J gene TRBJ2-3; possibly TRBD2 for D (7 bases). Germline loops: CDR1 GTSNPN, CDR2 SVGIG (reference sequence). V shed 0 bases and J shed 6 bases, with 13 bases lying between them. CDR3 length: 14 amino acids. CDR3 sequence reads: CAWSVWGGGDTQYF. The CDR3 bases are TGTGCCTGGAGTGTATGGGGGGGCGGCGATACGCAGTATTTT. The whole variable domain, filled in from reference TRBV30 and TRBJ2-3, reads SQTIHQWPATLVQPVGSPLSLECTVEGTSNPNLYWYRQAAGRGLQLLFYSVGIGQISSEVPQNLSASRPQDRQFILSSKKLLLSDSGFYLCAWSVWGGGDTQYFGPGTRLTVL.

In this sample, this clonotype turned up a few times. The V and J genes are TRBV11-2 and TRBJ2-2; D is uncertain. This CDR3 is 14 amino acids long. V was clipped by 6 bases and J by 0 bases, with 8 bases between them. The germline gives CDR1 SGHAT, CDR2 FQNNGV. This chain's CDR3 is CASRTSANTGELFF. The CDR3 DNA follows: TGTGCCAGCAGGACGTCCGCGAACACCGGGGAGCTGTTTTTT.

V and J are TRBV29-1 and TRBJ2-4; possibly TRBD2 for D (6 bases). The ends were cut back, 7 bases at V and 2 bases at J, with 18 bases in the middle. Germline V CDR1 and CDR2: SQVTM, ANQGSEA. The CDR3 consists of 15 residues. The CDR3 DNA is TGCAGCGCGCGCACGGGTAGCGGAACCAAAAACATTCAGTACTTC. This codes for CSARTGSGTKNIQYF.

CDR3 sequence: CSASGPGQGHQPQHF. As DNA, the CDR3 is TGCAGTGCTAGCGGTCCGGGACAGGGTCATCAGCCCCAGCATTTT. The rearrangement links TRBV20-1 to TRBJ1-5; TRBD1 agrees at 9 bases. The V segment lost 3 bases and the J segment 5 bases; nucleotides outside the gene matches: 8. Germline V gene data show CDR1 as DFQATT and CDR2 as SNEGSKA (reference sequence). This CDR3 comprises 15 residues.

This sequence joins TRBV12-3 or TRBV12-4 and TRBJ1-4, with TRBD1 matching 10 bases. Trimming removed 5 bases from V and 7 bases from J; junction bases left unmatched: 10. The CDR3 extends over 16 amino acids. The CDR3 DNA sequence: TGTGCCAGCAGTCCCGCTGACAGGGGGCCAGGTGAAAAACTGTTTTTT. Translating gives CASSPADRGPGEKLFF.

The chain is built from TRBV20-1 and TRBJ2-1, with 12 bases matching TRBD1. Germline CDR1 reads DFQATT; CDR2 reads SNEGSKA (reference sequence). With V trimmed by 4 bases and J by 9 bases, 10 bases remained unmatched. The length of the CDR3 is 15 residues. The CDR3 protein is CSANRDRGQHSEQFF. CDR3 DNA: TGCAGTGCTAACCGGGACAGGGGGCAACACAGTGAGCAGTTCTTC.

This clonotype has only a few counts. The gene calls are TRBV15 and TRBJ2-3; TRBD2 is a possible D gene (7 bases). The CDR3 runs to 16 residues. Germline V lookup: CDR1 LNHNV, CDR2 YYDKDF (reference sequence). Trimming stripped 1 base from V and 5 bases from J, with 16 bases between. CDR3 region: CATSRGGLGGRDTQYF. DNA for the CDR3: TGTGCCACCAGCAGAGGAGGACTAGGGGGGAGAGATACGCAGTATTTT.

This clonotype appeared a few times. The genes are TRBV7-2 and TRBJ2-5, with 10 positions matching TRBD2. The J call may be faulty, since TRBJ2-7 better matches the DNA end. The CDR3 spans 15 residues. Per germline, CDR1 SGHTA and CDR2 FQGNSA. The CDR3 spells CASSWSGGETYEQYF. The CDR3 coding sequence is TGTGCCAGCAGCTGGAGCGGGGGGGAGACTTACGAGCAGTACTTC.

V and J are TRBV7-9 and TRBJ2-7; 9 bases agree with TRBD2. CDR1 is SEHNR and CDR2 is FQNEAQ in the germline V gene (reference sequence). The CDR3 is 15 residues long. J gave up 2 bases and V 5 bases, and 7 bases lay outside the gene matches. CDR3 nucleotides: TGTGCCAGCAGCACGCTAGCGGGGATCACCTACGAGCAGTACTTC. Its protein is CASSTLAGITYEQYF.

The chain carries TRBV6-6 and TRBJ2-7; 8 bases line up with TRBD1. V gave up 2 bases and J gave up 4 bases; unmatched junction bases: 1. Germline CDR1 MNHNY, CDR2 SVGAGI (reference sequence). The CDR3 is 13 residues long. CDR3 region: CASSYNRGYEQYF. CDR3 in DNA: TGTGCCAGCAGTTACAACAGGGGGTACGAGCAGTACTTC.

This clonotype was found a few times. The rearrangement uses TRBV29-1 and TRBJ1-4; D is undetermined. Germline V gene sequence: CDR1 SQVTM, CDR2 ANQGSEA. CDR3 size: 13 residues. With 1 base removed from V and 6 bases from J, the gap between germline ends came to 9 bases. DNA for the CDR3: TGCAGCGTTGAAGGAGCGACGGATGAAAAACTGTTTTTT. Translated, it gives CSVEGATDEKLFF.

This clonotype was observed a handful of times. In DNA, the CDR3 is TGTGCCAGCAGTTTCAAAGCGGCGCGGAGCCAAGAGACCCAGTACTTC. Translating gives CASSFKAARSQETQYF. The chain employs TRBV12-3 or TRBV12-4 and TRBJ2-5; a possible D gene is TRBD2 (5 bases). V was cut by 3 bases and J by 1 base, with 15 bases left in between. CDR3 length: 16 residues.

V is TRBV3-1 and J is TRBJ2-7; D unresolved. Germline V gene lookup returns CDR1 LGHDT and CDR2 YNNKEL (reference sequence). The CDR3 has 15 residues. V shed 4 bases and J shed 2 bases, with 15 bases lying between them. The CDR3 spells CASSPSERPTYEQYF. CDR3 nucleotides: TGTGCCAGCAGCCCTTCGGAGCGCCCGACCTACGAGCAGTACTTC.

The CDR3 here is CASSPVMLGTDEQYF. The CDR3 DNA is TGTGCCAGCTCACCAGTTATGTTGGGGACAGACGAGCAGTACTTC. The chain links TRBV18 to TRBJ2-7; TRBD1 aligns across 7 bases. Germline lookup yields CDR1 KGHSH and CDR2 LQKENI. The CDR3 has 15 amino acids. With V trimmed by 2 bases and J by 5 bases, 9 bases remained unmatched.

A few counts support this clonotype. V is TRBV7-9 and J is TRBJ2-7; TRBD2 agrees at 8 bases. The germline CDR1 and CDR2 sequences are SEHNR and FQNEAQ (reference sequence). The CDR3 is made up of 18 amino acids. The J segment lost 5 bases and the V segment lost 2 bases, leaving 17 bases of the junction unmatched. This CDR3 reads CASSLSLPREGRIDEQYF. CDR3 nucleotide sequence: TGTGCCAGCAGCTTATCCTTACCTCGGGAGGGCCGAATCGACGAGCAGTACTTC.

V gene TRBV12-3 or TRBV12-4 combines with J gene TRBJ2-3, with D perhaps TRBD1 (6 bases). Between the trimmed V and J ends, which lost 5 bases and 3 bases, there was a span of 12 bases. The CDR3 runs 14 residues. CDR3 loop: CASSTARGTDTQYF. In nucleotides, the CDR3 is TGTGCCAGCAGTACCGCGAGGGGGACAGATACGCAGTATTTT.

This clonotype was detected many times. This CDR3 reads CSVVGGNEQFF. CDR3 bases: TGCAGCGTTGTCGGCGGCAATGAGCAGTTCTTC. This chain uses TRBV29-1 with TRBJ2-1; D remains ambiguous. The V end lost 4 bases, the J end lost 6 bases, and 7 bases lay between the germline ends. Germline V gene lookup returns CDR1 SQVTM and CDR2 ANQGSEA. This CDR3 contains 11 residues.

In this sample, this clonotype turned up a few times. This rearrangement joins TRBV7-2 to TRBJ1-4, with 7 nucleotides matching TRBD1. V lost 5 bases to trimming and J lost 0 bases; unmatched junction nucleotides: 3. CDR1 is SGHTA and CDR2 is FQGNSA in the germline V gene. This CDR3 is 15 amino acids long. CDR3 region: CASSQGGPTNEKLFF. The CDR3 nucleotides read TGTGCCAGCAGCCAGGGGGGGCCAACTAATGAAAAACTGTTTTTT. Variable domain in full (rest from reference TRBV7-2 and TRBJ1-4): GAGVSQSPSNKVTEKGKDVELRCDPISGHTALYWYRQSLGQGLEFLIYFQGNSAPDKSGLPSDRFSAERTGGSVSTLTIQRTQQEDSAVYLCASSQGGPTNEKLFFGSGTQLSVL.

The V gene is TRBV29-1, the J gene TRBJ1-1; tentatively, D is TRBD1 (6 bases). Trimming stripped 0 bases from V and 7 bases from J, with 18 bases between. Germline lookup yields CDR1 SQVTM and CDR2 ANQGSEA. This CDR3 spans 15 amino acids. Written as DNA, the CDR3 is TGCAGCGTTGAAGAACAGGGCCCTCGGAGAAGTGAAGCTTTCTTT. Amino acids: CSVEEQGPRRSEAFF.

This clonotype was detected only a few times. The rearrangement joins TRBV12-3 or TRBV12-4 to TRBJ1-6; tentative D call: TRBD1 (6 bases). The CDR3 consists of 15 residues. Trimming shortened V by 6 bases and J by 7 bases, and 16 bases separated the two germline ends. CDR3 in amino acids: CASRATGQRNSPLHF. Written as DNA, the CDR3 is TGTGCCAGCAGGGCAACCGGACAGCGGAATTCACCCCTCCACTTT.

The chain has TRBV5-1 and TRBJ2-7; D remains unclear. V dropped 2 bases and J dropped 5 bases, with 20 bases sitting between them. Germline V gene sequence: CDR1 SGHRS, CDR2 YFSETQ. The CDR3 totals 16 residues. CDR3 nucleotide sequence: TGCGCCAGCAGCTTTGGGGTTCGCCCAGAACCCAACGAGCAGTACTTC. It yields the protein CASSFGVRPEPNEQYF.